This T cell receptor beta chain was observed in a study of blood T cell repertoires in COVID-19. The wider study: T cells, B-cell-depleted T cells, or PBMCs provided the cDNA or gDNA that served as material.

The data were produced by immunoSEQ multiplex PCR, yet TCRdb's version contains in-frame clones alone and is incomplete. The sample lists about 240,000 clones; about 83% were seen once. CDR3 length equals 15 residues. Germline assignment: CDR1 SGHRS and CDR2 YFSETQ. The V and J ends lost 1 base and 0 bases respectively, with 8 bases between them. The chain links TRBV5-1 to TRBJ1-5; D perhaps matches TRBD1 (6 bases). Sequencing was carried out using peripheral blood. This TCR was sampled from an elderly man with acute or convalescent COVID-19. CDR3 residues: CASSLSGVSNQPQHF. CDR3 coding DNA: TGCGCCAGCAGCTTGTCAGGGGTTAGCAATCAGCCCCAGCATTTT.